The 28 T cell receptor beta chains in this list originate from one sample, sequenced in a study of cytomegalovirus exposure and HLA in healthy donors. Use of 60 Vbeta and 13 Jbeta primers characterized the PCR. The protocol was immunoSEQ multiplex PCR, while the TCRdb copy is restricted to in-frame clones and leaves out a portion. The repertoire includes about 200,000 clones, 87% of them detected once, and around 1% sits in the top ten. The sequencing sample was made of PBMCs. These receptors came from a boy between 2 and 15 years old in good health and CMV-seronegative.

This CDR3 is CATTASRDRGLYGYTF. The CDR3 coding sequence is TGTGCTACCACCGCCTCCCGGGACAGGGGATTGTATGGCTACACCTTC. The chain couples TRBV7-8 to TRBJ1-2; 10 bases are shared with TRBD1. The CDR3 has 16 residues. The germline CDR1 and CDR2 sequences are SGHVS and FQNEAQ.

The V call is TRBV2, the J call TRBJ2-7; TRBD2 is a possible D gene (6 bases). Trimming shortened V by 8 bases and J by 2 bases, and 13 bases separated the two germline ends. Germline V CDR1 and CDR2: SNHLY, FYNNEI. This CDR3 contains 13 residues. This CDR3 is CASSGGVTYEQYF. The CDR3 DNA reads as TGTGCCAGCTCCGGAGGGGTAACCTACGAGCAGTACTTC. Combining the CDR3 with reference TRBV2 and TRBJ2-7 gives the whole variable domain EPEVTQTPSHQVTQMGQEVILRCVPISNHLYFYWYRQILGQKVEFLVSFYNNEISEKSEIFDDQFSVERPDGSNFTLKIRSTKLEDSAMYFCASSGGVTYEQYFGPGTRLTVT.

This clone was seen a single time. The chain links TRBV18 to TRBJ1-3; D unclear. CDR3 size: 16 residues. V was pared by 2 bases and J by 0 bases, with 11 bases between. The germline V gene encodes CDR1 KGHSH and CDR2 LQKENI. CDR3 in DNA: TGTGCCAGCTCACCAACCCACCTTAGCTCTGGAAACACCATATATTTT. This codes for CASSPTHLSSGNTIYF. The entire variable domain, with the rest obtained from reference TRBV18 and TRBJ1-3, is as follows: NAGVMQNPRHLVRRRGQEARLRCSPMKGHSHVYWYRQLPEEGLKFMVYLQKENIIDESGMPKERFSAEFPKEGPSILRIQQVVRGDSAAYFCASSPTHLSSGNTIYFGEGSWLTVV.

The chain carries TRBV30 and TRBJ2-7, with 7 nucleotides matching TRBD2. Unmatched junction bases numbered 15, after V lost 0 bases and J lost 7 bases. Germline V gene sequence: CDR1 GTSNPN, CDR2 SVGIG (reference sequence). CDR3 length equals 16 residues. The CDR3 spells CAWSVLRSGREGEQYF. The CDR3 DNA sequence: TGTGCCTGGAGTGTACTTCGAAGTGGGAGGGAGGGGGAGCAGTACTTC.

This chain joins TRBV7-2 and TRBJ2-3; 8 bases agree with TRBD2. This CDR3 is 15 amino acids long. Germline V gives CDR1 SGHTA, CDR2 FQGNSA. Unmatched junction bases numbered 8, after V lost 5 bases and J lost 4 bases. CDR3: CASSVSGAHSDTQYF. The CDR3 DNA follows: TGTGCCAGCAGCGTTAGCGGGGCTCATTCAGATACGCAGTATTTT. Full variable domain (rest looked up from reference TRBV7-2 and TRBJ2-3): GAGVSQSPSNKVTEKGKDVELRCDPISGHTALYWYRQSLGQGLEFLIYFQGNSAPDKSGLPSDRFSAERTGGSVSTLTIQRTQQEDSAVYLCASSVSGAHSDTQYFGPGTRLTVL.

CDR3 in DNA: TGCGCCAGCAGCCAAGCCTTTGGAGGCCCCGGGGAGCTGTTTTTT. It encodes CASSQAFGGPGELFF. V and J are TRBV4-1 and TRBJ2-2, with D possibly being TRBD2 (5 bases). Germline V gives CDR1 MGHRA, CDR2 YSYEKL. This CDR3 is 15 amino acids long. V was trimmed by 1 base and J by 6 bases, leaving 12 bases between them.

The chain combines TRBV11-2 with TRBJ1-2, with 8 bases aligning to TRBD1. Germline assignment: CDR1 SGHAT and CDR2 FQNNGV. The V gene end was trimmed by 1 base and the J gene end by 12 bases; junction bases not matched to a gene: 7. The length of the CDR3 is 13 residues. The CDR3 nucleotides read TGTGCCAGCAGCTTAGGGACAGGGTTAGATCACACCTTC. The encoded protein is CASSLGTGLDHTF. Full variable domain (missing parts from reference TRBV11-2 and TRBJ1-2): EAGVAQSPRYKIIEKRQSVAFWCNPISGHATLYWYQQILGQGPKLLIQFQNNGVVDDSQLPKDRFSAERLKGVDSTLKIQPAKLEDSAVYLCASSLGTGLDHTFGSGTRLTVV.

This chain joins TRBV7-9 and TRBJ2-1, with D possibly being TRBD2 (6 bases). Deletions cut 1 base from V and 7 bases from J, with 14 bases between. The CDR3 extends over 15 amino acids. Germline V lookup: CDR1 SEHNR, CDR2 FQNEAQ (reference sequence). CDR3 sequence reads: CASSLVGGGGNEQFF. CDR3 DNA sequence: TGTGCCAGCAGCTTAGTGGGGGGTGGGGGAAATGAGCAGTTCTTC. The entire variable domain, with the rest obtained from reference TRBV7-9 and TRBJ2-1, is as follows: DTGVSQNPRHKITKRGQNVTFRCDPISEHNRLYWYRQTLGQGPEFLTYFQNEAQLEKSRLLSDRFSAERPKGSFSTLEIQRTEQGDSAMYLCASSLVGGGGNEQFFGPGTRLTVL.

J is TRBJ2-7 and V is TRBV9; a weak D match, TRBD2 (6 bases). V was cut by 7 bases and J by 6 bases, with 14 bases left in between. The germline CDR1 and CDR2 sequences are SGDLS and YYNGEE. This CDR3 has 12 amino acids. CDR3: CASAFRGGEQYF. The CDR3 DNA reads TGTGCCAGCGCATTTCGGGGAGGCGAGCAGTACTTC.

The genes are TRBV27 and TRBJ2-4; TRBD2 might be the D (5 bases). V lost 6 bases to trimming and J lost 9 bases, with 12 bases between them. The germline V gene encodes CDR1 MNHEY and CDR2 SMNVEV (reference sequence). The CDR3 loop spans 12 amino acids. This chain's CDR3 is CASSDSRGIQYF. The CDR3, as DNA: TGTGCCAGCAGCGATAGTCGGGGCATTCAGTACTTC.

V usage is TRBV27 and J usage is TRBJ1-2; D possibly corresponds to TRBD1 (6 bases). V lost 0 bases, J lost 5 bases, and 13 bases lay in between. The germline CDR1 and CDR2 sequences are MNHEY and SMNVEV (reference sequence). This CDR3 contains 15 residues. The CDR3 loop reads CASSLSRTGQYGYTF. CDR3 DNA: TGTGCCAGCAGTTTATCCAGAACAGGGCAGTATGGCTACACCTTC.

The rearrangement uses TRBV18 and TRBJ1-5; TRBD1 agrees at 7 bases. This CDR3 region has 15 residues. Germline trimming cut 5 bases from V and 0 bases from J; bases unmatched to any gene: 4. Germline lookup yields CDR1 KGHSH and CDR2 LQKENI. CDR3 nucleotides: TGTGCCAGCTCATCGCGACAGGGTAGCAATCAGCCCCAGCATTTT. Translation gives CASSSRQGSNQPQHF.

This clone occurred a few times. This rearrangement joins TRBV6-1 to TRBJ2-7; no clear D. The germline gives CDR1 MNHNS, CDR2 SASEGT. The CDR3 contains 14 residues. The V gene lost 3 bases and the J gene lost 2 bases, with 11 bases spanning the gap. This chain's CDR3 is CASSDPTPTYEQYF. As DNA, the CDR3 is TGTGCCAGCAGTGACCCGACACCAACCTACGAGCAGTACTTC.

In its sample, this clone was seen once. V usage is TRBV6-1 and J usage is TRBJ1-2; 7 bases line up with TRBD1. V lost 6 bases to trimming and J lost 1 base; unmatched junction nucleotides: 8. Germline V CDR1 and CDR2: MNHNS, SASEGT. The CDR3 contains 15 residues. CDR3 sequence reads: CASRRTGGYNYGYTF. The CDR3 DNA sequence: TGTGCCAGCAGGAGGACAGGAGGTTATAACTATGGCTACACCTTC.

The V call is TRBV2, the J call TRBJ2-7, with D unclear. Germline V CDR1 and CDR2: SNHLY, FYNNEI. V dropped 6 bases and J dropped 0 bases, with 15 bases sitting between them. This CDR3 is 15 amino acids long. The CDR3 here is CASRTLADPSYEQYF. The CDR3 nucleotides are TGTGCCAGCAGAACCCTGGCCGATCCCTCCTACGAGCAGTACTTC.

The chain joins TRBV28 to TRBJ2-1, with a possible D match to TRBD1 (6 bases). The CDR3 contains 16 residues. The ends were cut back, 7 bases at V and 5 bases at J, with 21 bases in the middle. CDR1 and CDR2 from the germline V gene are MDHEN and SYDVKM. Here the CDR3 reads CASTAAGTRPDNEQFF. CDR3 sequence (DNA): TGTGCCAGCACCGCCGCCGGGACACGCCCCGACAATGAGCAGTTCTTC.

The J gene is TRBJ2-5, the V gene TRBV6-6; TRBD1 is a possible D gene (5 bases). CDR3 length equals 13 residues. The V gene's germline CDR1 is MNHNY and CDR2 SVGAGI (reference sequence). The ends were cut back, 7 bases at V and 0 bases at J, with 9 bases in the middle. CDR3 amino acids: CASTMTDQETQYF. The CDR3 DNA sequence: TGTGCCAGCACCATGACAGACCAAGAGACCCAGTACTTC.

This clone has a single count. V usage is TRBV9 and J usage is TRBJ2-3; 8 positions match TRBD2. The CDR3 contains 13 residues. Germline CDR1 reads SGDLS; CDR2 reads YYNGEE. V lost 2 bases and J lost 5; bases outside the gene matches: 1. Written as DNA, the CDR3 is TGTGCCAGCAGCGTTCGGGGGGGAGATACGCAGTATTTT. As protein: CASSVRGGDTQYF.

The chain combines TRBV15 with TRBJ2-1; D perhaps matches TRBD1 (5 bases). CDR1 is LNHNV and CDR2 is YYDKDF in the germline V gene (reference sequence). V was pared by 0 bases and J by 9 bases, with 6 bases between. The CDR3 length is 12 residues. The CDR3: CATSREGREQFF. The CDR3 DNA sequence: TGTGCCACCAGCAGAGAGGGGCGTGAGCAGTTCTTC. Looking up the rest from reference TRBV15 and TRBJ2-1 gives the full variable domain: DAMVIQNPRYQVTQFGKPVTLSCSQTLNHNVMYWYQQKSSQAPKLLFHYYDKDFNNEADTPDNFQSRRPNTSFCFLDIRSPGLGDTAMYLCATSREGREQFFGPGTRLTVL.

The rearrangement uses TRBV5-1 and TRBJ1-4; TRBD1 matches at 8 bases. V lost 0 bases to trimming and J lost 2 bases; unmatched junction nucleotides: 6. This CDR3 is 17 amino acids long. Germline values: CDR1 SGHRS, CDR2 YFSETQ. The CDR3 bases are TGCGCCAGCAGCTTGGTAGACCACAGGGGGACTAATGAAAAACTGTTTTTT. Encoded protein: CASSLVDHRGTNEKLFF. Looking up the rest from reference TRBV5-1 and TRBJ1-4 gives the full variable domain: KAGVTQTPRYLIKTRGQQVTLSCSPISGHRSVSWYQQTPGQGLQFLFEYFSETQRNKGNFPGRFSGRQFSNSRSEMNVSTLELGDSALYLCASSLVDHRGTNEKLFFGSGTQLSVL.

V and J are TRBV27 and TRBJ1-6; 8 bases match TRBD1. This CDR3 is 15 amino acids long. The V gene end was trimmed by 5 bases and the J gene end by 3 bases; junction bases not matched to a gene: 3. In germline, CDR1 is MNHEY, CDR2 SMNVEV (reference sequence). The CDR3 loop reads CASSGGTGYNSPLHF. DNA of the CDR3: TGTGCCAGCAGTGGCGGGACAGGCTATAATTCACCCCTCCACTTT.

Note on this clone: Since the CDR3 does not end with the conserved phenylalanine or tryptophan, this likely comes from a read error. No DNA is shown, since the ends of the CDR3 on it are uncertain; the CDR3 is the one TCRdb lists. The chain employs TRBV5-4 and TRBJ2-7; TRBD1 reflects the table's D call only, with no check against the DNA. Germline assignment: CDR1 SGHNT and CDR2 YYREEE (reference sequence). The CDR3 is 12 amino acids in total, end residues counted. CDR3 loop: CASSRTGQEEYL.

The rearrangement joins TRBV7-2 to TRBJ1-2; the D is unclear. The V end lost 2 bases, the J end lost 10 bases, and 8 bases lay between the germline ends. CDR3 length: 11 amino acids. The germline V gene has CDR1 SGHTA and CDR2 FQGNSA. The CDR3 DNA reads TGTGCCAGCAGCTTATCTAGTGTCTACACCTTC. Residues: CASSLSSVYTF.

The rearrangement uses TRBV6-5 and TRBJ2-5, with a possible D match to TRBD1 (5 bases). The germline V gene encodes CDR1 MNHEY and CDR2 SVGAGI. The CDR3 has 15 residues. Trimming removed 0 bases from V and 11 bases from J, with 19 bases in between. CDR3 sequence (DNA): TGTGCCAGCAGTTACTCTCCGGAGCGCCCTGCAGGGCAGTACTTC. Amino acids: CASSYSPERPAGQYF.

The chain carries TRBV18 and TRBJ2-7, with 10 positions matching TRBD1. This CDR3 has 15 amino acids. The germline CDR1 and CDR2 sequences are KGHSH and LQKENI. The junction had 6 bases not matched to a gene; V was cut back by 3 bases and J by 4 bases. This chain's CDR3 is CASSPRDRGTYEQYF. CDR3 nucleotides: TGTGCCAGCTCACCGAGGGACAGGGGAACATACGAGCAGTACTTC.

The gene calls are TRBV10-3 and TRBJ2-7; perhaps TRBD1 as D (5 bases). This CDR3 is built from 14 residues. With 4 bases removed from V and 2 bases from J, the gap between germline ends came to 12 bases. CDR1 and CDR2 from the germline V gene are ENHRY and SYGVKD. Written as DNA, the CDR3 is TGTGCCATCAGTGGCGCAGGGATCACCTACGAGCAGTACTTC. This translates into CAISGAGITYEQYF.

The chain recombines TRBV15 with TRBJ2-2; D is uncertain. V gave up 0 bases and J gave up 0 bases, with 11 bases separating them. The CDR3 runs 17 residues. Germline values: CDR1 LNHNV, CDR2 YYDKDF (reference sequence). The DNA for the CDR3 is TGTGCCACCAGCAGAGATCGGTGGGCACCGAACACCGGGGAGCTGTTTTTT. This sequence encodes CATSRDRWAPNTGELFF.

Only one count was recorded for this clone. The CDR3 protein is CASSILGRSNTGELFF. The DNA for the CDR3 is TGTGCCAGTAGTATTCTGGGCAGATCGAACACCGGGGAGCTGTTTTTT. J is TRBJ2-2 and V is TRBV19; no definite D call. The CDR3 has 16 amino acids. V lost 3 bases and J lost 0, with 11 bases in between. CDR1 is LNHDA and CDR2 is SQIVND in the germline V gene (reference sequence). Supplemented by reference TRBV19 and TRBJ2-2, the full variable domain reads DGGITQSPKYLFRKEGQNVTLSCEQNLNHDAMYWYRQDPGQGLRLIYYSQIVNDFQKGDIAEGYSVSREKKESFPLTVTSAQKNPTAFYLCASSILGRSNTGELFFGEGSRLTVL.